These 21 T cell receptor beta chains share one sample of origin, sequenced in a study of T cell repertoires in ileal Crohn's disease. Profiled with immunoSEQ multiplex PCR; TCRdb holds only in-frame clones, not every one. The sample lists 5,700 or so clones; around four fifths were seen once. Sequencing was carried out using ileal tissue. The receptors stem from an adult with Crohn's disease.

The chain combines TRBV9 with TRBJ2-1; 7 nucleotides agree with TRBD2. CDR3 size: 14 residues. The V gene's germline CDR1 is SGDLS and CDR2 YYNGEE. Trimming took 7 bases from V and 9 from J; bases not matched to a gene: 13. In nucleotides, the CDR3 is TGTGCCAGCGGAAGCGGGACCCTTAGAGGTGAGCAGTTCTTC. This codes for CASGSGTLRGEQFF.

This chain uses TRBV5-8 with TRBJ2-5; tentative D call: TRBD1 (7 bases). CDR3 length: 16 residues. Germline values: CDR1 SGHTS, CDR2 YDEGEE. The V and J ends lost 2 bases and 1 base respectively, with 15 bases between them. CDR3 sequence reads: CASSLSGRGVQETQYF. The CDR3 nucleotides read TGTGCCAGCAGCTTATCCGGCAGGGGGGTCCAAGAGACCCAGTACTTC.

The rearrangement links TRBV13 to TRBJ2-2; no clear D. Germline V lookup: CDR1 PRHDT, CDR2 FYEKMQ (reference sequence). The CDR3 extends over 13 amino acids. Trimming removed 5 bases at V and 3 bases at J, with 7 bases between. The CDR3 here is CASSRRDTGELFF. The CDR3 nucleotides are TGTGCCAGCAGCCGAAGAGACACCGGGGAGCTGTTTTTT.

The V gene is TRBV19, the J gene TRBJ2-5, with D perhaps given as TRBD1 or TRBD2 (6 bases each). The CDR3 is 14 residues long. Germline CDR1 reads LNHDA; CDR2 reads SQIVND (reference sequence). The CDR3 nucleotides are TGTGCTACCCGCGGGACAATACCAAGAGAGACCCAGTACTTC. Residues: CATRGTIPRETQYF. Using reference TRBV19 and TRBJ2-5 for the parts outside the CDR3, the full variable domain is DGGITQSPKYLFRKEGQNVTLSCEQNLNHDAMYWYRQDPGQGLRLIYYSQIVNDFQKGDIAEGYSVSREKKESFPLTVTSAQKNPTAFYLCATRGTIPRETQYFGPGTRLLVL.

This chain uses TRBV6-1 with TRBJ2-3; TRBD1 agrees at 7 bases. V trimming: 4 bases; J trimming: 14 bases; junction bases outside the gene matches: 6. Germline-derived CDR1 and CDR2 are MNHNS and SASEGT. The CDR3 consists of 11 residues. CDR3: CASSGRAGGYF. As DNA, the CDR3 is TGTGCCAGCAGTGGTAGGGCAGGGGGGTATTTT.

This clone was detected once. The rearrangement joins TRBV5-4 to TRBJ1-2; D remains ambiguous. Looked up from germline, CDR1 is SGHNT and CDR2 is YYREEE (reference sequence). V dropped 1 base and J dropped 8 bases, with 9 bases sitting between them. The CDR3 consists of 12 residues. CDR3 DNA: TGTGCCAGCAGCTTGACTGGGAAGGGCTACACCTTC. Translation gives CASSLTGKGYTF. The full variable domain, in which reference TRBV5-4 and TRBJ1-2 provide the parts outside the CDR3, is ETGVTQSPTHLIKTRGQQVTLRCSSQSGHNTVSWYQQALGQGPQFIFQYYREEENGRGNFPPRFSGLQFPNYSSELNVNALELDDSALYLCASSLTGKGYTFGSGTRLTVV.

This clone was picked up one time. J is TRBJ1-1 and V is TRBV6-6, with TRBD1 matching 9 bases. The CDR3 runs 14 residues. Germline CDR1 reads MNHNY; CDR2 reads SVGAGI (reference sequence). The V segment lost 7 bases and the J segment 5 bases; nucleotides outside the gene matches: 8. The CDR3 is CASTFGQGRTEAFF. The CDR3 DNA reads TGTGCCAGCACCTTCGGACAGGGGAGGACTGAAGCTTTCTTT.

The V gene is TRBV5-1, the J gene TRBJ1-6; D gene ambiguous. This CDR3 has 16 residues. The V end lost 2 bases, the J end lost 10 bases, and 19 bases lay between the germline ends. In germline, CDR1 is SGHRS, CDR2 YFSETQ. The CDR3, as DNA: TGCGCCAGCAGCTTTCGCGTTGACGGGGAGAGGTCACCCCTCCACTTT. Amino acids: CASSFRVDGERSPLHF.

This chain connects TRBV12-5 to TRBJ2-1; 15 bases agree with TRBD2. The CDR3 runs to 16 residues. V lost 6 bases, J lost 4 bases, and 4 bases stayed unmatched. Germline assignment: CDR1 LGHNT and CDR2 FRNRAP. In nucleotides, the CDR3 is TGTGCTAGTGGCCCGGGGACTAGCGGGAGGTACAATGAGCAGTTCTTC. It encodes CASGPGTSGRYNEQFF.

The J gene is TRBJ2-3, the V gene TRBV12-5, with D unclear. Trimming took 1 base from V and 4 from J, leaving 6 bases between them. This CDR3 comprises 13 residues. In germline, CDR1 is LGHNT, CDR2 FRNRAP. This CDR3 reads CASGLGSADTQYF. CDR3 DNA: TGTGCTAGTGGTTTGGGCTCGGCAGATACGCAGTATTTT.

The chain carries TRBV5-6 and TRBJ2-2; D not certain. There are 17 residues in the CDR3. V lost 3 bases and J lost 5, with 20 bases in between. Germline values: CDR1 SGHDT, CDR2 YYEEEE. The DNA of the CDR3 is TGTGCCAGCAGCTCAGGACCCGCCACAATGGGGACCGGGGAGCTGTTTTTT. Amino acids: CASSSGPATMGTGELFF.

This clone appeared a single time. The rearrangement links TRBV4-1 to TRBJ2-2; 7 bases are shared with TRBD2. Germline CDR1 is MGHRA and CDR2 is YSYEKL. After removal of 4 bases from V and 2 bases from J, the junction contained 10 bases not matched to a gene. The CDR3 consists of 17 residues. CDR3 region: CASSPGRSGANTGELFF. As DNA, the CDR3 is TGCGCCAGCAGCCCAGGAAGGAGCGGGGCTAACACCGGGGAGCTGTTTTTT.

The CDR3 spells CASIRTLSGNTIYF. The CDR3 DNA reads TGTGCCAGCATAAGGACGCTTTCTGGAAACACCATATATTTT. The chain employs TRBV6-1 and TRBJ1-3, with no clear D. CDR1 and CDR2 from the germline V gene are MNHNS and SASEGT. Trimming took off 7 bases at V and 1 base at J, with 11 bases between the two ends. The CDR3 runs to 14 residues.

The chain uses TRBV9 and TRBJ1-4; 9 nucleotides agree with TRBD1. The CDR3 is 16 residues long. CDR1 is SGDLS, CDR2 YYNGEE, per germline. V lost 3 bases and J lost 7; bases outside the gene matches: 10. In DNA form, the CDR3 reads TGTGCCAGCAGCGCCGATTCGACAGGGGGAATTGAAAAACTGTTTTTT. It translates to CASSADSTGGIEKLFF.

The V gene is TRBV7-2, the J gene TRBJ2-7; D is uncertain. Germline CDR1 and CDR2: SGHTA and FQGNSA. V was shortened by 0 bases and J by 4 bases, with 13 bases between the two germline ends. The CDR3 spans 15 residues. CDR3 residues: CASSLAPGLGYEQYF. The CDR3 coding sequence is TGTGCCAGCAGCTTAGCGCCTGGCCTAGGGTACGAGCAGTACTTC.

The J gene is TRBJ1-2, the V gene TRBV5-1; weak D call: TRBD1 (6 bases). The germline V and J ends were trimmed by 5 bases and 0 bases, with 11 bases remaining between them. Per the germline V gene, CDR1 is SGHRS and CDR2 is YFSETQ. The CDR3 is made up of 14 amino acids. In DNA form, the CDR3 reads TGCGCCAGCAGTAATGGACAGACTAACTATGGCTACACCTTC. Protein: CASSNGQTNYGYTF. Supplemented by reference TRBV5-1 and TRBJ1-2, the full variable domain reads KAGVTQTPRYLIKTRGQQVTLSCSPISGHRSVSWYQQTPGQGLQFLFEYFSETQRNKGNFPGRFSGRQFSNSRSEMNVSTLELGDSALYLCASSNGQTNYGYTFGSGTRLTVV.

This clone was seen a single time. The chain couples TRBV5-1 to TRBJ2-4, with D possibly matching TRBD1 (6 bases). V was trimmed by 0 bases and J by 8 bases, leaving 12 bases between them. The germline CDR1 and CDR2 sequences are SGHRS and YFSETQ. This CDR3 spans 14 amino acids. CDR3 in DNA: TGCGCCAGCAGCTTGGCCGACAGGATAGACATTCAGTACTTC. Amino acid sequence: CASSLADRIDIQYF.

This chain uses TRBV19 with TRBJ1-5; 7 bases line up with TRBD1. CDR1 and CDR2 from the germline V gene are LNHDA and SQIVND (reference sequence). This CDR3 is built from 14 residues. V dropped 6 bases and J dropped 1; count of bases not matched to a gene: 3. Written as DNA, the CDR3 is TGTGCCAGTAGAGGGGGCAGGAGCAATCAGCCCCAGCATTTT. The encoded protein is CASRGGRSNQPQHF.

The chain has TRBV10-3 and TRBJ2-7; TRBD2 might be the D (6 bases). V was trimmed by 8 bases and J by 2 bases, leaving 19 bases between them. From germline, CDR1 is ENHRY and CDR2 SYGVKD. The CDR3 is made up of 15 amino acids. The CDR3 sequence is CAIWGEGEPPYEQYF. CDR3 bases: TGTGCCATCTGGGGGGAAGGCGAACCGCCCTACGAGCAGTACTTC.

The chain recombines TRBV4-1 with TRBJ1-2, with D possibly TRBD1 on 5 matching bases. The CDR3 consists of 12 residues. Germline V lookup: CDR1 MGHRA, CDR2 YSYEKL. V was pared by 3 bases and J by 5 bases, with 7 bases between. CDR3 loop: CASSHDRYGYTF. The CDR3 region has the DNA TGCGCCAGCAGCCACGACAGATATGGCTACACCTTC.

The genes are TRBV11-2 and TRBJ2-1; 14 positions agree with TRBD2. The CDR3 sequence is 15 residues long. Germline-derived CDR1 and CDR2 are SGHAT and FQNNGV. The trim removed 5 bases at V and 6 bases at J, leaving 3 bases unmatched. This chain's CDR3 is CASSPGLAGGNEQFF. The DNA of the CDR3 is TGTGCCAGCAGCCCCGGACTAGCGGGAGGCAATGAGCAGTTCTTC.